This record covers a single T cell receptor (beta chain). The V end lost 5 bases, the J end lost 6 bases, and 8 bases lay between the germline ends. The CDR3 consists of 11 residues. Germline values: CDR1 MNHEY, CDR2 SVGAGI. The protocol was immunoSEQ multiplex PCR, while the TCRdb copy is restricted to in-frame clones and leaves out a portion. The profile shows about 460,000 clones, 70% to 90% of them singletons. Treatment meaning: about 20 received Ad26.COV2.S at low or high dose, single or two shots; roughly five received placebo; per-sample allocation not given. The investigators took samples on day 63 after the first vaccine or placebo injection. The data are from a study of Ad26.COV2.S vaccination and SARS-CoV-2 variants. Study context: Intramuscular Ad26.COV2.S at 5x10^10 or 1x10^11 viral particles.

The source is a person aged 18-60 years who received the Ad26.COV2.S COVID-19 vaccine or a placebo. The chain recombines TRBV6-5 with TRBJ2-7, with D possibly TRBD1 on 5 matching bases. The specimen comprised peripheral blood, sampled in a trial of Ad26.COV2.S vaccine versus placebo. For the CDR3, the DNA is TGTGCCAGCAGTCCCCAGGGCGAGCAGTACTTC. Encoded protein: CASSPQGEQYF.